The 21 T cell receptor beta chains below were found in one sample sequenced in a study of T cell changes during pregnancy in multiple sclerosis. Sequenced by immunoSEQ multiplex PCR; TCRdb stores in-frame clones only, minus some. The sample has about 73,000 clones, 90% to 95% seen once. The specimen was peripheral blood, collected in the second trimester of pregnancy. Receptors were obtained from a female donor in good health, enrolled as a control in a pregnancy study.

CDR3 DNA: TGCGCCAGCAGGCCGACGGGGGACCCCTATGGCTACACCTTC. It is translated as CASRPTGDPYGYTF. The chain combines TRBV4-1 with TRBJ1-2; D may be TRBD1 (5 bases). The germline gives CDR1 MGHRA, CDR2 YSYEKL. Trimming left V 6 bases short and J 4 bases short, with 15 bases between. The CDR3 loop spans 14 amino acids.

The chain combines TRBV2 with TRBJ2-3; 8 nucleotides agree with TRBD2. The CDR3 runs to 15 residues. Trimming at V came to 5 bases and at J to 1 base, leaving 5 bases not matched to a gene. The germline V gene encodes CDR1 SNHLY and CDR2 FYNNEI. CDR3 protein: CASSNGGGRTDTQYF. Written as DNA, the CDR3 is TGTGCCAGCAGTAACGGCGGGGGGCGCACAGATACGCAGTATTTT.

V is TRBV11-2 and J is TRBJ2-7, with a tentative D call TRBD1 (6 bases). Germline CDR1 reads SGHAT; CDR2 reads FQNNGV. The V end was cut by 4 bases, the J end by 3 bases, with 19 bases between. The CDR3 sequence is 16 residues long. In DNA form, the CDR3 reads TGTGCCAGCAGCTCCCCCCCCGGACAGCCCGACTACGAGCAGTACTTC. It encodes CASSSPPGQPDYEQYF.

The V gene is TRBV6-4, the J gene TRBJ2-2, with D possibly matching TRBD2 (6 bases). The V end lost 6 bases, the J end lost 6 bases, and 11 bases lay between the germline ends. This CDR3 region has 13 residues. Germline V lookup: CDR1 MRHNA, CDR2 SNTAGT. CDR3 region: CASSDTSSGELFF. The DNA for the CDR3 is TGTGCCAGCAGCGACACTAGCTCCGGGGAGCTGTTTTTT.

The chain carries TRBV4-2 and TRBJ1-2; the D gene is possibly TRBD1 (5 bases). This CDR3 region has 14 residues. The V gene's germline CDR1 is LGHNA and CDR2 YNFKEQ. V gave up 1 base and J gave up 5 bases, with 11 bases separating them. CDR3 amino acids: CASSQVGQKYGYTF. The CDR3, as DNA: TGTGCCAGCAGCCAAGTTGGACAAAAATATGGCTACACCTTC.

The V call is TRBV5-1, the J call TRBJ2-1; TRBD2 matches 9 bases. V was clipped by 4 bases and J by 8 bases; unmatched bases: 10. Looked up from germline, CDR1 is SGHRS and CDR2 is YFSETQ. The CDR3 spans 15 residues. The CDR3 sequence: CASSPPRTSDDEQFF. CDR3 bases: TGCGCCAGCAGCCCCCCTAGGACTAGCGACGATGAGCAGTTCTTC.

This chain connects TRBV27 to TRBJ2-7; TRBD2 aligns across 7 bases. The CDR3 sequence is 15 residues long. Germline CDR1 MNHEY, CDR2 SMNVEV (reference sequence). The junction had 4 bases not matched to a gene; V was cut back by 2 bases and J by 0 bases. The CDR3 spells CASSLRRGISYEQYF. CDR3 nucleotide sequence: TGTGCCAGCAGTTTAAGGCGGGGGATCTCCTACGAGCAGTACTTC.

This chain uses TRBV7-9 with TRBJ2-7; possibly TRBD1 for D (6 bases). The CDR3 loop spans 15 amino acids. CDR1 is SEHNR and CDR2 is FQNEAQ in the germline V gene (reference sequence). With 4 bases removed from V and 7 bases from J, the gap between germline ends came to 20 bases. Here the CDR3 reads CASSSPGVDPREQYF. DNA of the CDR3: TGTGCCAGCAGCTCCCCAGGGGTCGACCCTCGGGAGCAGTACTTC.

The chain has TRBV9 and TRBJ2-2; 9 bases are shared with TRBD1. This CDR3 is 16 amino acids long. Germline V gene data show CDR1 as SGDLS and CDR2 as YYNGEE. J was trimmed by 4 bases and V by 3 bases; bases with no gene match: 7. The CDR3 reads CASSGTGAIGTGELFF. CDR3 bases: TGTGCCAGCAGCGGGACAGGGGCGATAGGCACCGGGGAGCTGTTTTTT.

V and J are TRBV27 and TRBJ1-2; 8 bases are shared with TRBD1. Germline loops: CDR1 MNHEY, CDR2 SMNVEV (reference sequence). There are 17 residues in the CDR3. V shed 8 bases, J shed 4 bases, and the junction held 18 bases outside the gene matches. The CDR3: CASARTGTSPPTYGYTF. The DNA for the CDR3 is TGTGCCAGCGCTAGGACAGGGACCTCCCCCCCAACCTATGGCTACACCTTC.

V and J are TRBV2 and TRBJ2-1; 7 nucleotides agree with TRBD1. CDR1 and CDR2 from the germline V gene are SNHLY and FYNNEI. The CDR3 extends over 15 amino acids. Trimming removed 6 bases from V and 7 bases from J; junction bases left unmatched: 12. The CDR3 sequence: CASRGQSVGLNEQFF. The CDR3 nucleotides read TGTGCCAGCAGGGGACAGTCAGTAGGTTTAAATGAGCAGTTCTTC.

In DNA form, the CDR3 reads TGTGCCAGCAGTTCTCGACAGGGCTACGAGCAGTACTTC. Protein: CASSSRQGYEQYF. The J gene is TRBJ2-7, the V gene TRBV2; TRBD1 agrees at 7 bases. The V segment lost 5 bases and the J segment 3 bases; nucleotides outside the gene matches: 4. The V gene's germline CDR1 is SNHLY and CDR2 FYNNEI. The CDR3 loop spans 13 amino acids.

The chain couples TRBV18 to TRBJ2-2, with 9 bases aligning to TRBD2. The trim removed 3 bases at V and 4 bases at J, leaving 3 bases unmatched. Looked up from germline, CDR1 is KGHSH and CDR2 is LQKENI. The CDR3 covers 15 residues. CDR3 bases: TGTGCCAGCTCACCGGTTAGCGGGGGCACCGGGGAGCTGTTTTTT. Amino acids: CASSPVSGGTGELFF.

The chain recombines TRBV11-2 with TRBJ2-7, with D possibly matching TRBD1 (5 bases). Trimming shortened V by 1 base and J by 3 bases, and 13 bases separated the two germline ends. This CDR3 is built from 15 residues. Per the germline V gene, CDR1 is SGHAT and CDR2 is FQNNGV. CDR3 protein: CASSLVQGSLYEQYF. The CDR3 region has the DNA TGTGCCAGCAGCTTAGTTCAGGGTTCCCTCTACGAGCAGTACTTC.

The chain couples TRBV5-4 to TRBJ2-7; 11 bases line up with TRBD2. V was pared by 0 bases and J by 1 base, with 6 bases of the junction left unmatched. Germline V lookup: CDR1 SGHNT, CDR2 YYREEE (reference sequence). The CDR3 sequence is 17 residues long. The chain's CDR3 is CASSLGAGLAASYEQYF. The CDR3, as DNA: TGTGCCAGCAGCTTGGGGGCGGGACTAGCGGCGTCCTACGAGCAGTACTTC.

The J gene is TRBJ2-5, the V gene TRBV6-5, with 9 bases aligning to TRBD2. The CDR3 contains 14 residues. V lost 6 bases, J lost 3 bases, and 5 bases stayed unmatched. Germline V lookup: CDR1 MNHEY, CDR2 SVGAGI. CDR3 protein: CASSRSGGKETQYF. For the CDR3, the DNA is TGTGCCAGCAGCCGTAGCGGGGGAAAAGAGACCCAGTACTTC.

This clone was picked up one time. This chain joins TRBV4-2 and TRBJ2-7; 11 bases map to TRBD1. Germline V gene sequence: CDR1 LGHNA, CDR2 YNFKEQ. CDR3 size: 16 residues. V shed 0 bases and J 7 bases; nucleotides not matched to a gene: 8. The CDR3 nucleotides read TGTGCCAGCAGCCAAGATCGAGGGACAGGGGGTTTTGAGCAGTACTTC. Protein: CASSQDRGTGGFEQYF.

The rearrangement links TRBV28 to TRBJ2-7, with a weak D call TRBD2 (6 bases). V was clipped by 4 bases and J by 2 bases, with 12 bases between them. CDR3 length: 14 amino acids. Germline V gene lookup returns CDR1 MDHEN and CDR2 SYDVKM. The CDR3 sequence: CASSWRDGTYEQYF. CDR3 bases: TGTGCCAGCAGTTGGCGGGACGGTACCTACGAGCAGTACTTC.

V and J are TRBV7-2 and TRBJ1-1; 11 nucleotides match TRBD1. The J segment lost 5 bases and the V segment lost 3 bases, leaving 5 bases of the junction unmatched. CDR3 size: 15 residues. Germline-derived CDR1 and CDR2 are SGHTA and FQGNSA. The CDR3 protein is CASSFGGTGGTEAFF. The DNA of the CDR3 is TGTGCCAGCAGCTTCGGAGGGACAGGGGGGACTGAAGCTTTCTTT.

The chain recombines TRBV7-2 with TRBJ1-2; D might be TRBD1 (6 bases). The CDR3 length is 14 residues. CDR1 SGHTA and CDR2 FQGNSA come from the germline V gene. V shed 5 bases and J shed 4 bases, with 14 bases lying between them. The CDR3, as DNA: TGTGCCAGCAGCCGGGACATTCTCACCTATGGCTACACCTTC. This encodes CASSRDILTYGYTF.

The CDR3 here is CASSLAGTGRYGYTF. CDR3 in DNA: TGTGCCAGCAGCTTAGCCGGGACAGGGAGGTATGGCTACACCTTC. The chain employs TRBV7-9 and TRBJ1-2; TRBD1 aligns across 9 bases. V shed 0 bases and J 5 bases; nucleotides not matched to a gene: 4. The CDR3 runs 15 residues. Germline CDR1 reads SEHNR; CDR2 reads FQNEAQ (reference sequence).